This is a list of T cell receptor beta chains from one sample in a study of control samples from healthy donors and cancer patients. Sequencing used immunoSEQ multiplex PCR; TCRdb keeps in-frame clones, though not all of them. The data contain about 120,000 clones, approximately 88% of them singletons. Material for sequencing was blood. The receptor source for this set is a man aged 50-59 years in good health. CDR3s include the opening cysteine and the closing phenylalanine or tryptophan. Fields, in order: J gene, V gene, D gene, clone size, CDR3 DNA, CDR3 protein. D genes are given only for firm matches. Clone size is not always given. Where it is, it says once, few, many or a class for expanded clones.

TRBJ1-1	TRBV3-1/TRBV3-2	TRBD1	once	TGTGCCAGCAGGGACAGGGGTGGGACTGAAGCTTTCTTT	CASRDRGGTEAFF
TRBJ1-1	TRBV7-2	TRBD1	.	TGTGCCAGCGGCCCACAGGGGGGGTACACTGAAGCTTTCTTT	CASGPQGGYTEAFF
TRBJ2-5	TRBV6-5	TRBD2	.	TGTGCCAGCAGTTACTCGGCGGGGGTGGTTGAGACCCAGTACTTC	CASSYSAGVVETQYF
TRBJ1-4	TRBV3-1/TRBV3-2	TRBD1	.	TGTGCCAGCAGCCAACAGACGACAGGGGCGGGTGAAAAACTGTTTTTT	CASSQQTTGAGEKLFF
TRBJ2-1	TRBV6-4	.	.	TGTGCCAGCAGTGACTACGGGAGCTCCTACAATGAGCAGTTCTTC	CASSDYGSSYNEQFF
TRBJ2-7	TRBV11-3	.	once	TGTGCCAGCAGCTTACTCGGTGGGGAGGACGAGCAGTACTTC	CASSLLGGEDEQYF
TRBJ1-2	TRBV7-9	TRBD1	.	TGTGCCAGCAGCTTAGTACAGGGGCTGAACTATGGCTACACCTTC	CASSLVQGLNYGYTF
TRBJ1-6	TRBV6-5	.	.	TGTGCCAGCAGTATAGGTCAAGGCAATTCACCCCTCCACTTT	CASSIGQGNSPLHF
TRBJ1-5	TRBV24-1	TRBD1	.	TGTGCCACCAGTGAACCGGGACAGGGGGCTTTCAATCAGCCCCAGCATTTT	CATSEPGQGAFNQPQHF
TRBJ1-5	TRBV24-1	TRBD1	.	TGTGCCACCAGTGAGCCAGGGGGCGCGGGCAATCAGCCCCAGCATTTT	CATSEPGGAGNQPQHF
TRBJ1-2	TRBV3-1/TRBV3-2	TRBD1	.	TGTGCCAGCAGCCAGGAAAGGACAGGCTATGGCTACACCTTC	CASSQERTGYGYTF
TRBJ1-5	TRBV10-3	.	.	TGTGCCATCAGTGAGACTTATCAGCCCCAGCATTTT	CAISETYQPQHF
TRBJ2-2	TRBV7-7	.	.	TGTGCCAGCAGCTTAAGCGCTGGCTACAACACCGGGGAGCTGTTTTTT	CASSLSAGYNTGELFF
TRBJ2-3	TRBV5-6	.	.	TGTGCCAGCAGCTTGGTGAGGGCCCCTAGCACAGATACGCAGTATTTT	CASSLVRAPSTDTQYF
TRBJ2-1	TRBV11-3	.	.	TGTGCCAGCAGCGGGGGGTATGGCCATTCGTACAATGAGCAGTTCTTC	CASSGGYGHSYNEQFF
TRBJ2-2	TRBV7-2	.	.	TGTGCCAGCGAGTCCCCACTAGCAAGGTCCGGGGAGCTGTTTTTT	CASESPLARSGELFF
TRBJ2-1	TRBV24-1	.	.	TGTGCCACCAGTGATTCCGTGGGGGATGAGCAGTTCTTC	CATSDSVGDEQFF
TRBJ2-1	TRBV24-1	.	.	TGTGCCACCAGTGAGAGTATGAAGGGGAATGAGCAGTTCTTC	CATSESMKGNEQFF
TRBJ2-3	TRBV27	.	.	TGTGCCAGCCATACGCAGTATTTT	CASHTQYF
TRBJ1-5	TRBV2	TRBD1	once	TGTGCCAGCATTTCGGACAGGATTAGCAATCAGCCCCAGCATTTT	CASISDRISNQPQHF
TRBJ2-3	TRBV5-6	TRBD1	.	TGTGCCAGCACCTCGAGGGACAGACCTAGCACAGATACGCAGTATTTT	CASTSRDRPSTDTQYF
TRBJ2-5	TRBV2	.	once	TGTGCCACCAGGAGGGGCCTTGGGGAGACCCAGTACTTC	CATRRGLGETQYF
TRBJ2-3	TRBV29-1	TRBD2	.	TGCAGCGTAAACGGGAGGGACCGCTCTCCAGATACGCAGTATTTT	CSVNGRDRSPDTQYF
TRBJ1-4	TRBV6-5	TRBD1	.	TGTGCCAGCAGTCCGACAGGGGCCTCAAATGAAAAACTGTTTTTT	CASSPTGASNEKLFF
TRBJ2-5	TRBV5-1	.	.	TGCGCCAGCAGCTTGCACGGCGATAGAGAGACCCAGTACTTC	CASSLHGDRETQYF
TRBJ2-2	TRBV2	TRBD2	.	TGTGCCAGCACGGTCTACCAGGGAGGGTCCGGGGAGCTGTTTTTT	CASTVYQGGSGELFF
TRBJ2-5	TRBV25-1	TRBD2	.	TGTGCCAGCAGTTGGACTAGCCGAGAGACCCAGTACTTC	CASSWTSRETQYF
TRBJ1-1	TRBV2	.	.	TGTGCCAGCAGTCTCGGGATAGCTGAAGCTTTCTTT	CASSLGIAEAFF
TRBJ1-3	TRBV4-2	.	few	TGTGCCAGCAGTCAAATTCTCCGGGGCTCTGGAAACACCATATATTTT	CASSQILRGSGNTIYF
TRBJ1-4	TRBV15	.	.	TGTGCCACCAGCAGAGTGGCGGGGGTTAATGAAAAACTGTTTTTT	CATSRVAGVNEKLFF
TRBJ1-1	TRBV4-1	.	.	TGCGCCAGCAGCCAAGACGAACAGGGTAAAACTGAAGCTTTCTTT	CASSQDEQGKTEAFF
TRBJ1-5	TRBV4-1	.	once	TGCGCCAGCAGCCAGGAAGGGGGAGGCAATCAGCCCCAGCATTTT	CASSQEGGGNQPQHF
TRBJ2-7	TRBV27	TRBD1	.	TGTGCCAGCAGTCATGGGACAGGGGGATACGAGCAGTACTTC	CASSHGTGGYEQYF
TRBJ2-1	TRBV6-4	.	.	TGTGCCAGCAGTGACGGCCTACCGGGGGTCAATGAGCAGTTCTTC	CASSDGLPGVNEQFF
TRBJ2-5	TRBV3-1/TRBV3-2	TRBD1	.	TGTGCCAGCAGCCTCCGGGACAGGGCCGAAGAGACCCAGTACTTC	CASSLRDRAEETQYF
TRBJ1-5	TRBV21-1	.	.	TGTGCCAGCAGCAAAGCGCTTTCGAGACAGGGAGACGTTTCTAAACTTCCGAGCAATCAGCCCCAGCATTTT	CASSKALSRQGDVSKLPSNQPQHF
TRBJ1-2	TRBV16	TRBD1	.	TGTGCCAGCAGCCCGTCCTCCGGGACAGGGAGTAACTATGGCTACACCTTC	CASSPSSGTGSNYGYTF
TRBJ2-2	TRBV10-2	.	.	TGCGCCAGCAGCTCAGGAGCCGGGGAGCTGTTTTTT	CASSSGAGELFF
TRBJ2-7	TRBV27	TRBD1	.	TGTGCCAGCAGTTGGGACAGGACCTACGAGCAGTACTTC	CASSWDRTYEQYF